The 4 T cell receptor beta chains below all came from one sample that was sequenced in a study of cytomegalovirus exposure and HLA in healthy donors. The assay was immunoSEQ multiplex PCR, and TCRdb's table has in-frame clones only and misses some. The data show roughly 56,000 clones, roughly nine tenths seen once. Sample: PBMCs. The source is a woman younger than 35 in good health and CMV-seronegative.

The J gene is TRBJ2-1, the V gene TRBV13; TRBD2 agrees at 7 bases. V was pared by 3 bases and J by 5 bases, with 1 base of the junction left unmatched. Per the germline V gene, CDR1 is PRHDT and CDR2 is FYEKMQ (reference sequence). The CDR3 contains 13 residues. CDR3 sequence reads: CASSFGTNNEQFF. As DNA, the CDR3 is TGTGCCAGCAGCTTCGGGACTAACAATGAGCAGTTCTTC.

CDR3 residues: CASSAPGYGYTF. CDR3 nucleotide sequence: TGTGCCAGCAGCGCCCCAGGGTATGGCTACACCTTC. The V gene is TRBV7-8, the J gene TRBJ1-2, with D possibly matching TRBD1 (5 bases). V shed 5 bases and J shed 5 bases, with 9 bases lying between them. In germline, CDR1 is SGHVS, CDR2 FQNEAQ. The CDR3 loop spans 12 amino acids.

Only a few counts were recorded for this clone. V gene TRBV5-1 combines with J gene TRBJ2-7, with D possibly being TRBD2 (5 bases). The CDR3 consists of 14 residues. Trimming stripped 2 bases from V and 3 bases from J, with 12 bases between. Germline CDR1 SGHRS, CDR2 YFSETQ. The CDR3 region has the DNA TGCGCCAGCAGCTTTGAGGGCTCAATCTACGAGCAGTACTTC. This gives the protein CASSFEGSIYEQYF.

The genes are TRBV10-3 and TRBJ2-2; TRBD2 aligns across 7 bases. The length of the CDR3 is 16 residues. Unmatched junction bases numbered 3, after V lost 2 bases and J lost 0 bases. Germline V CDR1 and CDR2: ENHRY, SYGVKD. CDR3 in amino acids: CAISEVAGANTGELFF. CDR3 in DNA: TGTGCCATCAGTGAGGTGGCGGGAGCGAACACCGGGGAGCTGTTTTTT.